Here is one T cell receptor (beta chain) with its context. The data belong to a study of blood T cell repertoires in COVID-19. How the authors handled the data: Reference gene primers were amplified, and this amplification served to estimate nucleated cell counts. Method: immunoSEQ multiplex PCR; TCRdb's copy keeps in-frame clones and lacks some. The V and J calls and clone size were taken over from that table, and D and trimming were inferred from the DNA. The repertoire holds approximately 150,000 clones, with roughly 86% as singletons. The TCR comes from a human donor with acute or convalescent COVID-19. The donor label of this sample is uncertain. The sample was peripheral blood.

The CDR3 reads CASSATENEKLFF. CDR3 DNA sequence: TGTGCCAGCAGTGCGACGGAGAATGAAAAACTGTTTTTT. This chain uses TRBV2 with TRBJ1-4; D uncertain. CDR1 is SNHLY and CDR2 is FYNNEI in the germline V gene. Trimming stripped 4 bases from V and 5 bases from J, with 8 bases between. The CDR3 length is 13 residues.